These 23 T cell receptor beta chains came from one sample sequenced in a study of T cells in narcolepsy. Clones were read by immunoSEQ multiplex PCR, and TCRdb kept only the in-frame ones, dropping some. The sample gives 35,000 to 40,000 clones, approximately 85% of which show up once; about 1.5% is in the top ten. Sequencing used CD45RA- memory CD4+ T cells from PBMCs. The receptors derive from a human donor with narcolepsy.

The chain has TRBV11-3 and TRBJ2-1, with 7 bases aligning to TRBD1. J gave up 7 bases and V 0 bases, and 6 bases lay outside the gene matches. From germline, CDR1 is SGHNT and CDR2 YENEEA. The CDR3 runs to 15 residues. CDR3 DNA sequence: TGTGCCAGCAGCTTAGAGGTGGGCAGGGGGAATGAGCAGTTCTTC. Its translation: CASSLEVGRGNEQFF.

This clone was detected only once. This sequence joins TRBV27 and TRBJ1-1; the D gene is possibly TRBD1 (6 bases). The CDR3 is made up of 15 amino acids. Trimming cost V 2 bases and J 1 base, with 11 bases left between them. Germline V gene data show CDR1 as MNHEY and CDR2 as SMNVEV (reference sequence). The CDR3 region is CASSLRSQGNTEAFF. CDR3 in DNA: TGTGCCAGCAGTTTACGGTCACAGGGGAACACTGAAGCTTTCTTT.

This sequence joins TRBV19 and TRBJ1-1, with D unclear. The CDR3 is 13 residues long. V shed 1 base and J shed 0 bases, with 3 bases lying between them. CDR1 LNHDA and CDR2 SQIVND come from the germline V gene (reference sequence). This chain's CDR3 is CASSIGVNTEAFF. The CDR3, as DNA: TGTGCCAGTAGTATAGGGGTGAACACTGAAGCTTTCTTT. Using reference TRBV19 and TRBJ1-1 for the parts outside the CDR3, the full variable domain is DGGITQSPKYLFRKEGQNVTLSCEQNLNHDAMYWYRQDPGQGLRLIYYSQIVNDFQKGDIAEGYSVSREKKESFPLTVTSAQKNPTAFYLCASSIGVNTEAFFGQGTRLTVV.

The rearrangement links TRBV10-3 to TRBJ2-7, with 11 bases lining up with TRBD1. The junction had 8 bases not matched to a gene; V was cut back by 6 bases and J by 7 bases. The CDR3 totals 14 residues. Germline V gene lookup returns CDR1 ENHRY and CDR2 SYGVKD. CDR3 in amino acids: CAISGGQGAWEQYF. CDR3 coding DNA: TGTGCCATCAGCGGAGGACAGGGGGCTTGGGAGCAGTACTTC.

The DNA of the CDR3 is TGTGCCAGCAGCTTAGCAGGGGCCGGAAACACCATATATTTT. Protein: CASSLAGAGNTIYF. This sequence joins TRBV11-2 and TRBJ1-3; maybe TRBD1 (6 bases). The length of the CDR3 is 14 residues. V lost 1 base, J lost 4 bases, and 8 bases lay in between. Germline CDR1 and CDR2: SGHAT and FQNNGV.

The CDR3 reads CAWRGRGPNEQFF. CDR3 nucleotides: TGTGCCTGGAGAGGCAGGGGCCCCAATGAGCAGTTCTTC. This chain links TRBV30 with TRBJ2-1; a weak D match, TRBD1 (6 bases). Germline V gene data show CDR1 as GTSNPN and CDR2 as SVGIG (reference sequence). This CDR3 comprises 13 residues. The V and J ends lost 3 bases and 6 bases respectively, with 12 bases between them. Full variable domain (missing parts from reference TRBV30 and TRBJ2-1): SQTIHQWPATLVQPVGSPLSLECTVEGTSNPNLYWYRQAAGRGLQLLFYSVGIGQISSEVPQNLSASRPQDRQFILSSKKLLLSDSGFYLCAWRGRGPNEQFFGPGTRLTVL.

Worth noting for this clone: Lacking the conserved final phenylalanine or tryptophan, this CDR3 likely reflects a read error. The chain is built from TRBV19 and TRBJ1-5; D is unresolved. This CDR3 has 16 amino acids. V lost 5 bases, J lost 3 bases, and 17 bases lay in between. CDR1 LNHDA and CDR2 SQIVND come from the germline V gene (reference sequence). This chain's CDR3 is CASSGKGGLSNQPQHS. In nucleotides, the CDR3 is TGTGCCAGTAGTGGGAAGGGAGGGCTGTCCAATCAGCCCCAGCATTCT.

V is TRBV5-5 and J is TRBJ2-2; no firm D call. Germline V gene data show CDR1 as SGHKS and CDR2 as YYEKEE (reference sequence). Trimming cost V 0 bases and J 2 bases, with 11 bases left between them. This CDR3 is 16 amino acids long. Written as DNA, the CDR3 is TGTGCCAGCAGCTTGGGGGTGCAAGGAAACACCGGGGAGCTGTTTTTT. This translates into CASSLGVQGNTGELFF.

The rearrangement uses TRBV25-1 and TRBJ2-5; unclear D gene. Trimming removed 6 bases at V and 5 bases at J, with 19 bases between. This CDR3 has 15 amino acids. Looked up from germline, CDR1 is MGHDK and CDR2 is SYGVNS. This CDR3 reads CASRETGRVSETQYF. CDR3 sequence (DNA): TGTGCCAGCAGAGAGACGGGTCGGGTTTCGGAGACCCAGTACTTC.

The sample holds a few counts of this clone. As DNA, the CDR3 is TGTGCCATCAGTGAGGGACAGGGTCGGACCCAGTACTTC. Amino acid sequence: CAISEGQGRTQYF. The rearrangement uses TRBV10-3 and TRBJ2-5; 8 nucleotides match TRBD1. The CDR3 is 13 amino acids. The J segment lost 7 bases and the V segment lost 2 bases, leaving 3 bases of the junction unmatched. CDR1 is ENHRY, CDR2 SYGVKD, per germline.

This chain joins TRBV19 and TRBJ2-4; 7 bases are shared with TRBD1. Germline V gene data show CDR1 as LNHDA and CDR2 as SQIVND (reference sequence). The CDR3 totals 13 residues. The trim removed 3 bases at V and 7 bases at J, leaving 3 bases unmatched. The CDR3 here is CASSMGRGNIQYF. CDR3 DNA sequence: TGTGCCAGTAGTATGGGCAGGGGGAACATTCAGTACTTC.

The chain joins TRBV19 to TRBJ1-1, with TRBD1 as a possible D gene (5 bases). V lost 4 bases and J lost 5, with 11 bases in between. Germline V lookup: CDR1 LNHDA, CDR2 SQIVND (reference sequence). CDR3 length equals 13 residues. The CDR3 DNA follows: TGTGCCAGTAGTAGCACGCGGGGGACTGAAGCTTTCTTT. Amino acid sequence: CASSSTRGTEAFF.

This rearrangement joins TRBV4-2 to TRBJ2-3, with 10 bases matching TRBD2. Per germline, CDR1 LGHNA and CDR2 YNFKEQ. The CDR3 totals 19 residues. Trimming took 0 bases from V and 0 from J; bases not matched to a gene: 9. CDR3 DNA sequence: TGTGCCAGCAGCCAAGATGGCGAGCGGGGGGGTGCGAGCACAGATACGCAGTATTTT. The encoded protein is CASSQDGERGGASTDTQYF.

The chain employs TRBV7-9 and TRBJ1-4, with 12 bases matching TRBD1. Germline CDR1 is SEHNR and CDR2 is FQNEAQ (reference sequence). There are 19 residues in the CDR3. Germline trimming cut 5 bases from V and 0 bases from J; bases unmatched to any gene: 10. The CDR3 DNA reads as TGTGCCAGCAGCCCAGGGACAGGGGGCGCAGGGGCAACTAATGAAAAACTGTTTTTT. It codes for CASSPGTGGAGATNEKLFF.

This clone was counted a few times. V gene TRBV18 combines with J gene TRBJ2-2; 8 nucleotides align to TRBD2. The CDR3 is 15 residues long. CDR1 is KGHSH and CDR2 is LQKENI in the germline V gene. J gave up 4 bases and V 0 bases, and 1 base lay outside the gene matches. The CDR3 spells CASSPPSGVTGELFF. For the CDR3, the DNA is TGTGCCAGCTCACCACCTAGCGGGGTCACCGGGGAGCTGTTTTTT.

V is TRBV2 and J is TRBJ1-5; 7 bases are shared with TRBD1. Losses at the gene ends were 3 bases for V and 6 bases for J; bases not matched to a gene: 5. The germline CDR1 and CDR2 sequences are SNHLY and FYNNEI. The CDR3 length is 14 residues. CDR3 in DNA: TGTGCCAGCAGTGACAGGGGGGGTATTCAGCCCCAGCATTTT. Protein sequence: CASSDRGGIQPQHF.

CDR3 in amino acids: CASSKVAGLGRESNQPQHF. The CDR3 bases are TGTGCCAGCAGCAAAGTAGCTGGCCTTGGGAGAGAGAGCAATCAGCCCCAGCATTTT. The chain is built from TRBV21-1 and TRBJ1-5. TRBV21-1 is listed as a pseudogene. CDR3 size: 19 residues.

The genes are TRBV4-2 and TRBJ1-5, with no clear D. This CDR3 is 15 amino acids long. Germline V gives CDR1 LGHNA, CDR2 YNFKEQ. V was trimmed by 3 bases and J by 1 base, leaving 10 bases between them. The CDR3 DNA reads TGTGCCAGCAGCCATACAGAGGACAGCAATCAGCCCCAGCATTTT. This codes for CASSHTEDSNQPQHF.

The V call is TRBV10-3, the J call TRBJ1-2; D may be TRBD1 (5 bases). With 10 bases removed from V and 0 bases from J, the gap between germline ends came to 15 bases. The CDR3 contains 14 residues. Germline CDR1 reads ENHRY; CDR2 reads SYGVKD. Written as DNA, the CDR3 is TGTGCCACGACGAGGGACGGTCCTAACTATGGCTACACCTTC. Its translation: CATTRDGPNYGYTF.

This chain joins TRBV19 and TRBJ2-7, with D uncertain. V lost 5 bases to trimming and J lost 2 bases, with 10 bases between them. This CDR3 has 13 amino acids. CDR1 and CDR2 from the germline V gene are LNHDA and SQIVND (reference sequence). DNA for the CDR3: TGTGCCAGTAGTCCCACGATGGCCTACGAGCAGTACTTC. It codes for CASSPTMAYEQYF.

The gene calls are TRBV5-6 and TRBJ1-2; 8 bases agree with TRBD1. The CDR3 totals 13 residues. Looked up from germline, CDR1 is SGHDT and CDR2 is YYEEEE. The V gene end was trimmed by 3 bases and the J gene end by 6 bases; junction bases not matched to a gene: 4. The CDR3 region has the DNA TGTGCCAGCAGCTCCCCGACAGGGGATGGCTACACCTTC. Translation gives CASSSPTGDGYTF.

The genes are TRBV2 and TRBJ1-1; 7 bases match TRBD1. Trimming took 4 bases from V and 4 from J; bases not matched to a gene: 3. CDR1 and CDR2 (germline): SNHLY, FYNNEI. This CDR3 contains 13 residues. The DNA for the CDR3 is TGTGCCAGCAGTGCGAGACAGGGCACTGAAGCTTTCTTT. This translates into CASSARQGTEAFF.

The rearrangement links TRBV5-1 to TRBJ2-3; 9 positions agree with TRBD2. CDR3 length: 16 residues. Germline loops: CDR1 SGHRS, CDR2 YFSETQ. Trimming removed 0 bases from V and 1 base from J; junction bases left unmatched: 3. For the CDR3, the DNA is TGCGCCAGCAGCTTGGTGGGACTAGCAGGCACAGATACGCAGTATTTT. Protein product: CASSLVGLAGTDTQYF. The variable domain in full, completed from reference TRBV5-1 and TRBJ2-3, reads KAGVTQTPRYLIKTRGQQVTLSCSPISGHRSVSWYQQTPGQGLQFLFEYFSETQRNKGNFPGRFSGRQFSNSRSEMNVSTLELGDSALYLCASSLVGLAGTDTQYFGPGTRLTVL.